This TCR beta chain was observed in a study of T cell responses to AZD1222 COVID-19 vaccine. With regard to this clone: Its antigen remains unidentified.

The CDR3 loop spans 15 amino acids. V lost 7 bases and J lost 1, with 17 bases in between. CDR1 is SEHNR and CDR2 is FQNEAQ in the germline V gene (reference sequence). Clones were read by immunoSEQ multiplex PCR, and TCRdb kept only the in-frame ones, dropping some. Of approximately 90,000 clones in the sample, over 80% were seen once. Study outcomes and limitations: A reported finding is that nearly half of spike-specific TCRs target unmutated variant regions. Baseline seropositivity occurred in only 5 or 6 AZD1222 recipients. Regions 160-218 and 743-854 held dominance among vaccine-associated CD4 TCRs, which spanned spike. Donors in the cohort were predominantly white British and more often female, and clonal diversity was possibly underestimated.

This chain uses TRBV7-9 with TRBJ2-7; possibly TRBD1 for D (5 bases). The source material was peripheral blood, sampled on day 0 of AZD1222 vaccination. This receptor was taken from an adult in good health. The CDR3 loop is CASKGLALGSYEQYF. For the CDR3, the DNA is TGTGCCAGCAAGGGGCTGGCTTTAGGATCCTACGAGCAGTACTTC.